The 27 T cell receptor beta chains below come from one sample, sequenced in a study of T cells in Graves' hyperthyroidism and ophthalmopathy. RNA transcripts gave rise to amplified TCR beta CDR3 regions. HTBI primers were the set used in a first-round RT-PCR of the TCR CDR3. MiXCR was run by TCRdb on the multiplex PCR reads, yielding one entry per CDR3 protein. Here the sample spans approximately 380,000 distinct CDR3 sequences, about a fifth being singletons. Sequenced input: blood. These receptors originate from a man younger than 35 with Graves' ophthalmopathy.

Many counts were recorded for this clonotype. The CDR3 loop is CASSPVRVYEQYF. CDR3 bases: TGTGCCAGCTCACCAGTCAGGGTCTACGAGCAGTACTTC. V gene TRBV18 combines with J gene TRBJ2-7, with a weak D call TRBD1 (5 bases). This CDR3 spans 13 amino acids. V was trimmed by 2 bases and J by 3 bases, leaving 8 bases between them. Germline CDR1 and CDR2: KGHSH and LQKENI.

This clonotype was recorded at least ten times. This sequence joins TRBV3-1 and TRBJ2-7, with a possible D match to TRBD2 (6 bases). CDR1 is LGHDT, CDR2 YNNKEL, per germline (reference sequence). V was pared by 6 bases and J by 3 bases, with 18 bases between. The CDR3 loop spans 15 amino acids. For the CDR3, the DNA is TGTGCCAGCAGTCGGACTTGGGACTTCTACTACGAGCAGTACTTC. Translating it yields CASSRTWDFYYEQYF.

On this clonotype: At one end, the junction sequence differs from germline, possibly due to a read error. J is TRBJ2-5 and V is TRBV3-1; possibly TRBD2 for D (7 bases). Per the germline V gene, CDR1 is LGHDT and CDR2 is YNNKEL (reference sequence). The CDR3 is 15 amino acids. CDR3 region: CASSTSAGAQEIQYF. The CDR3 coding sequence is TGTGCCAGCAGTACTAGTGCGGGGGCCCAAGAGATCCAGTACTTC.

This clonotype was recorded many times. The gene calls are TRBV28 and TRBJ1-1; 10 bases match TRBD1. V gave up 3 bases and J gave up 3 bases; unmatched junction bases: 1. There are 14 residues in the CDR3. Germline lookup yields CDR1 MDHEN and CDR2 SYDVKM. CDR3 region: CASSLDRGDTEAFF. The CDR3 region has the DNA TGTGCCAGCAGTTTGGACAGGGGGGACACTGAAGCTTTCTTT.

The V and J genes are TRBV5-6 and TRBJ2-5; tentatively, D is TRBD2 (7 bases). The germline CDR1 and CDR2 sequences are SGHDT and YYEEEE. The CDR3 sequence is 15 residues long. V lost 0 bases and J lost 1, with 10 bases in between. CDR3 in amino acids: CASSLAGGPQETQYF. The CDR3 DNA is TGTGCCAGCAGCTTGGCCGGGGGGCCCCAAGAGACCCAGTACTTC. Complete variable domain (other parts from reference TRBV5-6 and TRBJ2-5): DAGVTQSPTHLIKTRGQQVTLRCSPKSGHDTVSWYQQALGQGPQFIFQYYEEEERQRGNFPDRFSGHQFPNYSSELNVNALLLGDSALYLCASSLAGGPQETQYFGPGTRLLVL.

V gene TRBV6-2 or TRBV6-3 combines with J gene TRBJ1-6; no clear D gene. Per the germline V gene, CDR1 is MNHEY and CDR2 is SVGEGT. The V gene lost 10 bases and the J gene lost 0 bases, with 22 bases spanning the gap. The CDR3 has 18 amino acids. The CDR3 spells CATWTQLLASSYNSPLHF. CDR3 nucleotide sequence: TGTGCCACCTGGACCCAGCTTCTCGCAAGCTCCTATAATTCACCCCTCCACTTT.

At least ten counts were recorded for this clonotype. CDR3 in DNA: TGCAGTGCTAGATTGTCCGCCCTATATGATGTGCAGTACTTC. Its translation: CSARLSALYDVQYF. This rearrangement joins TRBV20-1 to TRBJ2-7; D gene uncertain. V lost 2 bases and J 9 bases, leaving 20 bases between the germline ends. The CDR3 has 14 amino acids. CDR1 and CDR2 from the germline V gene are DFQATT and SNEGSKA (reference sequence).

In this sample, this clonotype turned up many times. The CDR3 sequence is CASRTGTYDGGNEKLFF. DNA of the CDR3: TGTGCCAGCAGGACCGGGACCTATGACGGCGGTAATGAAAAACTGTTTTTT. The gene calls are TRBV2 and TRBJ1-4; D may be TRBD1 (5 bases). V was cut by 6 bases and J by 4 bases, with 21 bases left in between. This CDR3 region has 17 residues. The V gene's germline CDR1 is SNHLY and CDR2 FYNNEI. The whole variable domain, filled in from reference TRBV2 and TRBJ1-4, reads EPEVTQTPSHQVTQMGQEVILRCVPISNHLYFYWYRQILGQKVEFLVSFYNNEISEKSEIFDDQFSVERPDGSNFTLKIRSTKLEDSAMYFCASRTGTYDGGNEKLFFGSGTQLSVL.

This clonotype was picked up many times. V usage is TRBV6-1 and J usage is TRBJ2-1; D could derive from TRBD1 or TRBD2 (5 bases each). The V gene lost 6 bases and the J gene lost 2 bases, with 17 bases spanning the gap. This CDR3 has 16 residues. The germline V gene encodes CDR1 MNHNS and CDR2 SASEGT. As DNA, the CDR3 is TGTGCCAGCAGCGATCGGGGCCCGAGGGCCTACAATGAGCAGTTCTTC. As protein: CASSDRGPRAYNEQFF.

Only a few counts were recorded for this clonotype. This chain joins TRBV4-1 and TRBJ2-7; 7 bases are shared with TRBD1. Germline trimming cut 1 base from V and 0 bases from J; bases unmatched to any gene: 6. Germline V gene lookup returns CDR1 MGHRA and CDR2 YSYEKL. This CDR3 comprises 16 residues. Here the CDR3 reads CASSQGWGQNSYEQYF. CDR3 in DNA: TGCGCCAGCAGCCAAGGTTGGGGACAGAACTCCTACGAGCAGTACTTC.

This clonotype was detected ten times or more. The J gene is TRBJ2-2, the V gene TRBV7-9; no reliable D call. The CDR3 length is 14 residues. Germline CDR1 SEHNR, CDR2 FQNEAQ (reference sequence). V was trimmed by 5 bases and J by 5 bases, leaving 12 bases between them. CDR3 coding DNA: TGTGCCAGCAGCCTTTCTATAGGAACCGGGGAGCTGTTTTTT. It is translated as CASSLSIGTGELFF.

In this sample, this clonotype turned up many times. DNA of the CDR3: TGTGCCAGCAGCTTAGCAGGGAGTTCTAACTATGGCTACACCTTC. Its translation is CASSLAGSSNYGYTF. The V and J genes are TRBV11-2 and TRBJ1-2; perhaps TRBD1 as D (5 bases). Deletions cut 1 base from V and 0 bases from J, with 9 bases between. Germline loops: CDR1 SGHAT, CDR2 FQNNGV. The CDR3 has 15 amino acids.

The chain combines TRBV19 with TRBJ2-7; D uncertain. This CDR3 has 17 amino acids. The V gene lost 4 bases and the J gene lost 2 bases, with 21 bases spanning the gap. Per the germline V gene, CDR1 is LNHDA and CDR2 is SQIVND (reference sequence). CDR3 residues: CASSNQWGISSPYEQYF. CDR3 DNA: TGTGCCAGTAGTAATCAGTGGGGAATATCTTCCCCCTACGAGCAGTACTTC.

The genes are TRBV27 and TRBJ2-7; possibly TRBD1 for D (6 bases). V lost 2 bases and J 6 bases, leaving 11 bases between the germline ends. Germline V gene sequence: CDR1 MNHEY, CDR2 SMNVEV (reference sequence). The CDR3 is 13 residues long. Here the CDR3 DNA reads TGTGCCAGCAGTTTAGGGGGACATCTCGAGCAGTACTTC. Its protein is CASSLGGHLEQYF.

This clonotype has only a few counts. This chain joins TRBV18 and TRBJ1-3; D call uncertain. V lost 0 bases and J 2 bases, leaving 8 bases between the germline ends. CDR1 is KGHSH, CDR2 LQKENI, per germline. The CDR3 length is 15 residues. DNA of the CDR3: TGTGCCAGCTCACCACCGATGGGAGCTGGAAACACCATATATTTT. It is translated as CASSPPMGAGNTIYF.

There are many counts of this clonotype. The chain has TRBV6-1 and TRBJ1-1; D not resolved. Per germline, CDR1 MNHNS and CDR2 SASEGT. The CDR3 has 13 residues. The germline V and J ends were trimmed by 5 bases and 0 bases, with 7 bases remaining between them. The CDR3 sequence: CASSYLLNTEAFF. CDR3 nucleotide sequence: TGTGCCAGCAGTTATTTACTGAACACTGAAGCTTTCTTT.

This clonotype was detected many times. This rearrangement joins TRBV6-1 to TRBJ2-5, with a tentative D call TRBD1 (6 bases). Germline CDR1 and CDR2: MNHNS and SASEGT. V lost 3 bases and J 1 base, leaving 9 bases between the germline ends. The CDR3 is made up of 14 amino acids. CDR3: CASSDLGGQETQYF. The CDR3 region has the DNA TGTGCCAGCAGTGACCTAGGGGGCCAAGAGACCCAGTACTTC.

This clonotype was counted a few times. DNA of the CDR3: TGTGCCAGTAGTGGACGGGGAACTGAAGCTTTCTTT. Its translation: CASSGRGTEAFF. The chain carries TRBV19 and TRBJ1-1, with D unresolved. Trimming stripped 5 bases from V and 5 bases from J, with 9 bases between. This CDR3 spans 12 amino acids. Per the germline V gene, CDR1 is LNHDA and CDR2 is SQIVND (reference sequence).

The chain couples TRBV28 to TRBJ2-7, with D maybe TRBD1 (5 bases). Trimming took 0 bases from V and 5 from J, leaving 11 bases between them. CDR1 MDHEN and CDR2 SYDVKM come from the germline V gene. The CDR3 has 14 residues. As DNA, the CDR3 is TGTGCCAGCAGTTTATGGGGGCCAACGGACGAGCAGTACTTC. It yields the protein CASSLWGPTDEQYF.

This clonotype has at least ten counts. This chain links TRBV7-6 with TRBJ2-7, with 8 positions matching TRBD1. CDR3 length equals 15 residues. CDR1 and CDR2 from the germline V gene are SGHVS and FNYEAQ. J was trimmed by 0 bases and V by 5 bases; bases with no gene match: 6. The CDR3 sequence: CASSAGQGSSYEQYF. The CDR3 coding sequence is TGTGCCAGCAGCGCCGGACAGGGAAGCTCCTACGAGCAGTACTTC.

The chain combines TRBV27 with TRBJ2-1, with 10 bases lining up with TRBD2. In germline, CDR1 is MNHEY, CDR2 SMNVEV (reference sequence). This CDR3 has 16 amino acids. With V trimmed by 5 bases and J by 4 bases, 8 bases remained unmatched. The CDR3: CASSPMLLAGYNEQFF. The CDR3 DNA sequence: TGTGCCAGCAGTCCTATGCTACTAGCGGGGTACAATGAGCAGTTCTTC.

The chain employs TRBV20-1 and TRBJ2-1; maybe TRBD1 (6 bases). There are 12 residues in the CDR3. CDR1 is DFQATT and CDR2 is SNEGSKA in the germline V gene (reference sequence). Here the CDR3 DNA reads TGCAGCGGCGACAGGTGGGACAATGAGCAGTTCTTC. Its protein product is CSGDRWDNEQFF.

This clonotype has a handful of counts. The chain joins TRBV6-1 to TRBJ2-3; 7 nucleotides align to TRBD1. Germline assignment: CDR1 MNHNS and CDR2 SASEGT. The length of the CDR3 is 16 residues. Trimming at V came to 5 bases and at J to 2 bases, leaving 10 bases not matched to a gene. The CDR3 here is CASSRDGTANTDTQYF. CDR3 sequence (DNA): TGTGCCAGCAGTCGTGACGGGACAGCCAACACAGATACGCAGTATTTT.

There are a few counts of this clonotype. The rearrangement uses TRBV5-1 and TRBJ2-7; 8 bases are shared with TRBD1. CDR3 length equals 15 residues. Germline V gene data show CDR1 as SGHRS and CDR2 as YFSETQ. V dropped 6 bases and J dropped 5; count of bases not matched to a gene: 13. CDR3 protein: CASTLSLTGEDEQYF. In nucleotides, the CDR3 is TGCGCCAGCACCTTATCCCTGACAGGGGAGGACGAGCAGTACTTC. The complete variable domain, with remaining parts taken from reference TRBV5-1 and TRBJ2-7, reads KAGVTQTPRYLIKTRGQQVTLSCSPISGHRSVSWYQQTPGQGLQFLFEYFSETQRNKGNFPGRFSGRQFSNSRSEMNVSTLELGDSALYLCASTLSLTGEDEQYFGPGTRLTVT.

This clonotype was counted many times. This chain's CDR3 is CASSPLQGAYGYTF. The CDR3 nucleotides are TGTGCCAGCAGCCCCCTACAGGGGGCCTATGGCTACACCTTC. The V gene is TRBV28, the J gene TRBJ1-2, with 9 bases aligning to TRBD1. Trimming cost V 6 bases and J 4 bases; bases outside gene matches: 6. The CDR3 consists of 14 residues. Germline values: CDR1 MDHEN, CDR2 SYDVKM.

This clonotype was counted many times. The V and J genes are TRBV5-1 and TRBJ2-3, with D maybe TRBD2 (5 bases). The germline gives CDR1 SGHRS, CDR2 YFSETQ. V was trimmed by 3 bases and J by 3 bases, leaving 17 bases between them. The CDR3 totals 16 residues. CDR3 bases: TGCGCCAGCAGCTGGGCACTAGGTATGGCAACAGATACGCAGTATTTT. This codes for CASSWALGMATDTQYF.

This clonotype was counted a few times. V and J are TRBV3-1 and TRBJ2-7, with unresolved D. Trimming shortened V by 1 base and J by 2 bases, and 18 bases separated the two germline ends. Germline CDR1 LGHDT, CDR2 YNNKEL (reference sequence). The CDR3 spans 17 residues. The CDR3 reads CASSQGVRTGNPYEQYF. The DNA for the CDR3 is TGTGCCAGCAGCCAAGGGGTTAGAACTGGCAACCCCTACGAGCAGTACTTC.